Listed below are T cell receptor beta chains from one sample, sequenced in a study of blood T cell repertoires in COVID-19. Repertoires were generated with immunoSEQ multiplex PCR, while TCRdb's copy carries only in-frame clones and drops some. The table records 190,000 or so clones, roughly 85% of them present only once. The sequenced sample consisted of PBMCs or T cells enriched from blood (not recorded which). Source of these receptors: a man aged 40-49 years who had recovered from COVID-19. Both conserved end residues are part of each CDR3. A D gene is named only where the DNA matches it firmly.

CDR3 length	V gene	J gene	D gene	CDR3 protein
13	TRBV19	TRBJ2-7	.	CASSKAPGYEQYF
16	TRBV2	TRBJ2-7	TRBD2	CASSEEGGRAYYEQYF
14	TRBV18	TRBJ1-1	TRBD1	CASSPGTGVAEAFF
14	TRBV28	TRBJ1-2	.	CASNDPFKRYGYTF
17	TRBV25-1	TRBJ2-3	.	CASSDVMGLPHADTQYF
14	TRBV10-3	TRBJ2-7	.	CAISGYTGLYEQYF
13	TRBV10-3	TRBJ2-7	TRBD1	CALSRGQVDEQYF
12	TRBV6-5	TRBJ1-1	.	CASRLLNTEAFF
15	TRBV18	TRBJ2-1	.	CASSPPGTTYNEQFF
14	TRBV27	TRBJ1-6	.	CASTSRVGYSPLHF
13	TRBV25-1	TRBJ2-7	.	CASSARERYEQYF
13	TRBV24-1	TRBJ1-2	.	CATSPTGGYGYTF
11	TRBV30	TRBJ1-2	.	CAWSSSTASTF
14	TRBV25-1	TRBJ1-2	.	CASSYGTLAYGYTF
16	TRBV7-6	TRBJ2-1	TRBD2	CASSVLAGVVIGEQFF
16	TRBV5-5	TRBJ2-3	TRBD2	CASRLMPAGGEDTQYF
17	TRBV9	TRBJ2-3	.	CASSVDGGSGETDTQYF
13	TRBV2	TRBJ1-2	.	CASSEAGTGGYTF
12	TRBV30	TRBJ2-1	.	CAWTTSNNEQFF
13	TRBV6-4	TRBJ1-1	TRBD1	CASSDSGQGVAFF
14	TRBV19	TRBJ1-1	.	CASSIGGGVTEAFF
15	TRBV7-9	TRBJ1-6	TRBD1	CASSLLGQDKSPLHF
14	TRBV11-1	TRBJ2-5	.	CASSFGQIRETQYF
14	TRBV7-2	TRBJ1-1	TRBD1	CASSLNRGSTEAFF
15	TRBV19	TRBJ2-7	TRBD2	CASSSGLAGLYEQYF
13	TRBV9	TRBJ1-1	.	CASSVDTNTEAFF
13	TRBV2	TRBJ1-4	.	CASSRDLNEKLFF
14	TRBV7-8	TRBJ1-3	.	CASSLSSSGNTIYF
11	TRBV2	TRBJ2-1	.	CASSLNNEQFF
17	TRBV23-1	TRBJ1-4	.	CASSQLSRSMANEKLFF
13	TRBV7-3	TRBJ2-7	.	CASSLNTGNEQYF
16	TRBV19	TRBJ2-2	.	CASRVRGRLGTGELFF
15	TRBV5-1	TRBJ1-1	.	CASSLDAVTNTEAFF
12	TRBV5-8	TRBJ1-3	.	CASSPLGNTIYF
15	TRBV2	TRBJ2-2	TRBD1	CASSLGQGAGGELFF